Below are 14 T cell receptor beta chains sequenced from a single sample in a study of Ad26.COV2.S vaccination and SARS-CoV-2 variants. The assay was immunoSEQ multiplex PCR, and TCRdb's table has in-frame clones only and misses some. The table has a few hundred thousand clones, more than 80% seen once. Regarding treatment: around 19 received Ad26.COV2.S at low or high dose, single or two shots; five or six received placebo; per-sample allocation not given. Sampling took place 63 days after the first vaccine or placebo injection. The sequencing here drew on peripheral blood, taken in a trial of Ad26.COV2.S vaccine versus placebo. All receptors come from a person aged 18-65 years who received the Ad26.COV2.S COVID-19 vaccine or a placebo.

The chain couples TRBV5-4 to TRBJ1-5; no reliable D call. Germline CDR1 is SGHNT and CDR2 is YYREEE (reference sequence). The CDR3 consists of 14 residues. V was trimmed by 0 bases and J by 3 bases, leaving 7 bases between them. CDR3 in DNA: TGTGCCAGCAGCTTGGCGGGGTCCAATCAGCCCCAGCATTTT. This encodes CASSLAGSNQPQHF. The full variable domain, in which reference TRBV5-4 and TRBJ1-5 provide the parts outside the CDR3, is ETGVTQSPTHLIKTRGQQVTLRCSSQSGHNTVSWYQQALGQGPQFIFQYYREEENGRGNFPPRFSGLQFPNYSSELNVNALELDDSALYLCASSLAGSNQPQHFGDGTRLSIL.

V and J are TRBV10-3 and TRBJ2-2; 11 positions agree with TRBD2. Trimming took 4 bases from V and 1 from J; bases not matched to a gene: 5. The germline V gene has CDR1 ENHRY and CDR2 SYGVKD. The CDR3 consists of 17 residues. CDR3 protein: CAISVSGTSGNTGELFF. The CDR3 nucleotides read TGTGCCATCAGTGTTTCCGGGACTAGCGGGAACACCGGGGAGCTGTTTTTT.

J is TRBJ1-3 and V is TRBV6-5, with unresolved D. Germline-derived CDR1 and CDR2 are MNHEY and SVGAGI. The V end lost 5 bases, the J end lost 0 bases, and 11 bases lay between the germline ends. This CDR3 spans 15 amino acids. As DNA, the CDR3 is TGTGCCAGCAGTCCCACAGCTAACTCTGGAAACACCATATATTTT. It yields the protein CASSPTANSGNTIYF.

CDR3 amino acids: CASSPGGLQETQYF. CDR3 DNA sequence: TGCGCCAGCAGCCCTGGAGGCCTCCAAGAGACCCAGTACTTC. J is TRBJ2-5 and V is TRBV5-1; tentatively, D is TRBD2 (5 bases). CDR1 and CDR2 (germline): SGHRS, YFSETQ. Trimming shortened V by 4 bases and J by 1 base, and 11 bases separated the two germline ends. The CDR3 length is 14 residues.

The V and J genes are TRBV12-3 or TRBV12-4 and TRBJ1-2, with unresolved D. CDR3 length: 13 amino acids. Trimming pared 3 bases from V and 3 bases from J, leaving 8 bases between. This CDR3 is CASSFEGDYGYTF. The CDR3 nucleotides are TGTGCCAGCAGTTTTGAGGGAGACTATGGCTACACCTTC.

This chain connects TRBV7-2 to TRBJ1-1; D may be TRBD1 (5 bases). V was clipped by 3 bases and J by 10 bases, with 12 bases between them. Germline CDR1 is SGHTA and CDR2 is FQGNSA. The CDR3 is 12 amino acids. The CDR3 region is CASSLYGQGAFF. CDR3 in DNA: TGTGCCAGCAGCTTGTATGGACAAGGAGCTTTCTTT.

The chain joins TRBV2 to TRBJ1-1; D ambiguous. This CDR3 spans 15 amino acids. Trimming stripped 3 bases from V and 0 bases from J, with 11 bases between. The V gene's germline CDR1 is SNHLY and CDR2 FYNNEI. Written as DNA, the CDR3 is TGTGCCAGCAGTGATATCATGTTCATGAACACTGAAGCTTTCTTT. It translates to CASSDIMFMNTEAFF.

The chain is built from TRBV10-3 and TRBJ1-1, with 7 bases lining up with TRBD1. CDR1 and CDR2 (germline): ENHRY, SYGVKD. This CDR3 is 16 amino acids long. V was clipped by 10 bases and J by 0 bases; unmatched bases: 14. CDR3 DNA: TGTGCCAGTAAAAGACAGGGAGGGGGAATGAACACTGAAGCTTTCTTT. Encoded protein: CASKRQGGGMNTEAFF.

This chain uses TRBV29-1 with TRBJ2-1; D tentatively reads TRBD1 or TRBD2 (5 bases each). Trimming stripped 5 bases from V and 3 bases from J, with 17 bases between. This CDR3 is built from 15 residues. The germline V gene encodes CDR1 SQVTM and CDR2 ANQGSEA. The CDR3 sequence: CSVHDRDRVYNEQFF. The CDR3 bases are TGCAGCGTTCACGATCGGGACCGAGTCTACAATGAGCAGTTCTTC.

The J gene is TRBJ2-1, the V gene TRBV28; D remains ambiguous. Trimming cost V 3 bases and J 0 bases, with 9 bases left between them. The CDR3 is 15 residues long. The V gene's germline CDR1 is MDHEN and CDR2 SYDVKM. The CDR3 loop reads CASSFLEVSYNEQFF. CDR3 DNA: TGTGCCAGCAGTTTTTTAGAAGTCTCCTACAATGAGCAGTTCTTC.

This chain joins TRBV5-1 and TRBJ1-5; no firm D call. The V end lost 6 bases, the J end lost 6 bases, and 4 bases lay between the germline ends. Germline CDR1 is SGHRS and CDR2 is YFSETQ. This CDR3 spans 10 amino acids. As DNA, the CDR3 is TGCGCCAGCATAGGTCAGCCCCAGCATTTT. This gives the protein CASIGQPQHF. Full variable domain (remainder filled in from reference TRBV5-1 and TRBJ1-5): KAGVTQTPRYLIKTRGQQVTLSCSPISGHRSVSWYQQTPGQGLQFLFEYFSETQRNKGNFPGRFSGRQFSNSRSEMNVSTLELGDSALYLCASIGQPQHFGDGTRLSIL.

CDR3 bases: TGTGCCAGCAGCTTAGGCGGACTAGCGAGCTACAATGAGCAGTTCTTC. Encoded protein: CASSLGGLASYNEQFF. This rearrangement joins TRBV11-2 to TRBJ2-1, with 9 bases that match TRBD2. CDR3 length equals 16 residues. V lost 1 base, J lost 3 bases, and 4 bases stayed unmatched. Germline V CDR1 and CDR2: SGHAT, FQNNGV.

J is TRBJ2-2 and V is TRBV4-1; TRBD2 matches 10 bases. The CDR3 is 16 amino acids. After removal of 2 bases from V and 7 bases from J, the junction contained 7 bases not matched to a gene. Germline CDR1 reads MGHRA; CDR2 reads YSYEKL. Here the CDR3 reads CASSQLLAGAGGELFF. The CDR3, as DNA: TGCGCCAGCAGCCAACTCCTAGCGGGAGCGGGCGGGGAGCTGTTTTTT.

The genes are TRBV15 and TRBJ1-3; no firm D call. CDR3 length: 15 amino acids. V was pared by 0 bases and J by 2 bases, with 8 bases between. In germline, CDR1 is LNHNV, CDR2 YYDKDF (reference sequence). The chain's CDR3 is CATSRDVRTGNTIYF. DNA of the CDR3: TGTGCCACCAGCAGAGATGTCCGTACTGGAAACACCATATATTTT.